The subject of this entry is one T cell receptor (beta chain). Its recognized antigen is unknown. Per-base quality was not reported, and no clone a single base away is much larger than it. The entire amount of isolated RNA was reverse transcribed using the High Capacity cDNA Reverse Transcription Kit, so the sequenced TCRB transcripts were expressed ones. Deep immunoSEQ sequencing was performed on naive, central memory and regulatory T cell samples, with an average of about 3.57 million total reads per sample. Sorted cells were lysed in RLT buffer and RNA was extracted with DNase-treated RNeasy Micro or Mini kits, depending on cell number. To prevent cross-contamination, every cell subset was processed on its own, while patient and healthy donor samples were processed together. The immunoSEQ multiplex PCR was used to amplify TCRB sequences from cDNA, yielding 87-bp fragments that span the CDR3 region. Sequencing of the amplicons was done on the Illumina HiSeq platform. Processing in the source paper ran as follows. PCR bias was corrected computationally using synthetic template baselines, and reads within Hamming distance 2 were collapsed, with unmergeable singletons discarded. Reads were aligned against IMGT so that V, D and J genes, CDR3 length and insertions or deletions at six rearrangement sites could be assigned. Within each subset, clonotype counts were normalized to sorted cell number, and only after that were true diversity and Gini coefficients computed with the tcR R package. The overlap coefficient, calculated on TCRB nucleotide sequences, was used to quantify repertoire sharing. TCRdb's version of the immuneACCESS table is confined to in-frame rearrangements and falls short of the full clone set. An unresolved V gene accounts for under half of the shortfall where checked; the remainder is of unknown origin. V, J and clone size are taken as reported in that table, and D and trimming were inferred from the DNA itself. The sample contains some 160,000 clones, approximately 8.8% of them found a single time. The ten largest account for around 0.7% of the sample.

The source of the sample is a study of beta chain features in type 1 diabetes listed by TCRdb under 2018. About the full investigation: Mean age, gender distribution, total cell number and subset yield were not different between patients and healthy donors. Across all samples, some 100,000,000 sorted cells were examined, and cell number per subset correlated strongly with RNA yield. In the study, TCRB repertoires of sorted circulating CD4+ T cell subsets from recently diagnosed type 1 diabetes patients were compared with those of matched healthy donors. Regulatory and stem cell-like memory subsets were isolated from only 8 patients and roughly 8 healthy donors, whereas naive and central memory subsets came from all 30 or so donors. Broader findings and caveats from the paper: Shorter templates might have been favored by PCR, but patient and control samples were amplified and corrected together, so both groups would have been affected equally by any skew. Fewer insertions and more nucleotide deletions at VDJ recombination sites were observed in patients with type 1 diabetes, implying thymic rearrangement abnormalities. Because cDNA rather than genomic DNA was sequenced, highly expressing activated cells could have been over-represented, although no difference in activation and CD3 levels was found between groups. The naive, central memory and regulatory TCRB repertoires appeared to resemble one another more closely among patients than among healthy donors. A moderate but significant shortening of TCRB CDR3 length was observed in type 1 diabetes patients in all four CD4+ subsets. Because the HLA sub-analyses included only small numbers of individuals, any influence of HLA type on TCRB rearrangement was left unresolved.

From each donor, a single peripheral blood sample of approximately 0.11 L on average was drawn into heparinised tubes. A BD FACSAria II was used to sort naive, central memory, regulatory and stem cell-like memory CD4+ T cells with a panel that included CD45RO, CCR7, CD25, CD127, CD95 and CD27. A purity above 98% was achieved for all sorted populations. Right away, PBMCs were isolated by Lymphoprep density gradient centrifugation and were stained directly, with no culture step. So that batch effects would be minimized, each experiment stained and sorted samples in pairs, pairing one healthy donor with one patient. This TCR came from a woman in her thirties with type 1 diabetes. Sequenced material: central memory CD4+ T cells from blood.

The CDR3 region has the sequence CASSWRQSYEQYF. The nucleotides are TGTGCCAGCAGTTGGAGACAGAGCTACGAGCAGTACTTC. In this chain, TRBV28 is recombined with TRBJ2-7; the D segment could be TRBD1, given 5 matching bases. CDR1 MDHEN and CDR2 SYDVKM are derived from the germline V gene. V drops 4 bases and J drops 3 bases, leaving 10 bases in between. From cysteine to phenylalanine, the CDR3 is 13 amino acids long. This entry keeps only the CDR3 DNA: 39 bases, framed from base 1.